This T cell receptor beta chain was captured in a study of beta chain features in type 1 diabetes. Findings and caveats of the study: When Type 1 diabetes patients were examined, their TCRB CDR3s proved moderately but significantly shorter in all four CD4+ subsets. A potential PCR bias toward shorter templates would be equal in patient and control samples. HLA influence on TCRB rearrangement stayed unresolved here. The study found fewer insertions and more deletions at VDJ junctions in type 1 diabetes patients.

Reverse transcribing all isolated RNA meant expressed TCRB transcripts were sequenced. Assay used: immunoSEQ multiplex PCR; TCRdb lists only in-frame clones, some missing. The data hold 300,000 to 400,000 clones, with around 9.6% observed a single time. This clone was seen only a few times. Its antigen remains unknown. CDR1 is LNHDA, CDR2 SQIVND, per germline (reference sequence). Trimming took off 5 bases at V and 3 bases at J, with 8 bases between the two ends. CDR3 size: 12 residues. The source is a man aged 30 to 45 with type 1 diabetes. The gene calls are TRBV19 and TRBJ2-7, with a tentative D call TRBD1 (5 bases). Sample: central memory CD4+ T cells from blood. For the CDR3, the DNA is TGTGCCAGTAGTCCTACAGGCTACGAGCAGTACTTC. It specifies CASSPTGYEQYF.